The 21 T cell receptor beta chains listed next were all sequenced from one sample in a study of blood T cell repertoires in COVID-19. Some clones are missing from TCRdb's copy, which holds only in-frame ones; the method was immunoSEQ multiplex PCR. Of under 300,000 clones in the sample, 90% were seen once. The sequencing input was peripheral blood. The receptors derive from a woman in her fifties or sixties with COVID-19, enrolled during active disease.

CDR3 sequence: CASSQGQGDEKLFF. The CDR3 coding sequence is TGTGCCAGCAGCCAGGGACAGGGGGATGAAAAACTGTTTTTT. J is TRBJ1-4 and V is TRBV7-8, with TRBD1 matching 11 bases. This CDR3 is built from 14 residues. Losses at the gene ends were 5 bases for V and 6 bases for J; bases not matched to a gene: 2. The germline CDR1 and CDR2 sequences are SGHVS and FQNEAQ.

The chain recombines TRBV7-2 with TRBJ2-3; 9 nucleotides agree with TRBD2. Losses at the gene ends were 5 bases for V and 0 bases for J; bases not matched to a gene: 12. The CDR3 extends over 18 amino acids. Germline-derived CDR1 and CDR2 are SGHTA and FQGNSA. Here the CDR3 reads CASSDRLSGGTSTDTQYF. CDR3 bases: TGTGCCAGCAGCGATCGACTGAGCGGGGGGACTAGCACAGATACGCAGTATTTT.

The chain uses TRBV19 and TRBJ1-1; D unclear. V dropped 3 bases and J dropped 10 bases, with 9 bases sitting between them. Germline V CDR1 and CDR2: LNHDA, SQIVND (reference sequence). CDR3 length equals 11 residues. This CDR3 is CASSMASGAFF. Here the CDR3 DNA reads TGTGCCAGTAGTATGGCCTCGGGAGCTTTCTTT.

The genes are TRBV20-1 and TRBJ2-3; perhaps TRBD1 as D (6 bases). Germline CDR1 and CDR2: DFQATT and SNEGSKA (reference sequence). This CDR3 is 16 amino acids long. V lost 3 bases, J lost 0 bases, and 16 bases lay in between. DNA of the CDR3: TGCAGTGCTAGTACGAGGGACAAATCTAGCACAGATACGCAGTATTTT. Translating it yields CSASTRDKSSTDTQYF.

The CDR3 DNA sequence: TGTGCCACCAGCAGAGATGCAGGCAATAGCAATCAGCCCCAGCATTTT. This encodes CATSRDAGNSNQPQHF. This chain connects TRBV15 to TRBJ1-5; no reliable D call. Germline V lookup: CDR1 LNHNV, CDR2 YYDKDF (reference sequence). The V and J ends lost 0 bases and 0 bases respectively, with 9 bases between them. The CDR3 loop spans 16 amino acids.

The chain joins TRBV3-1 (or the pseudogene TRBV3-2) to TRBJ2-2; 11 bases match TRBD1. CDR3 size: 19 residues. V lost 5 bases to trimming and J lost 5 bases; unmatched junction nucleotides: 16. The germline V gene has CDR1 LGHDT and CDR2 YNNKEL (reference sequence). The CDR3 here is CASSSRTDRGLSETGELFF. The DNA of the CDR3 is TGTGCCAGCAGCTCCCGAACGGACAGGGGGCTCTCTGAGACCGGGGAGCTGTTTTTT.

The genes are TRBV11-3 and TRBJ2-5, with 10 bases lining up with TRBD2. The CDR3 has 16 residues. Germline-derived CDR1 and CDR2 are SGHNT and YENEEA. Trimming cost V 5 bases and J 4 bases; bases outside gene matches: 10. CDR3 sequence reads: CASSVSSGGGGETQYF. DNA for the CDR3: TGTGCCAGCAGCGTATCTAGCGGGGGCGGTGGAGAGACCCAGTACTTC. Variable domain in full (rest from reference TRBV11-3 and TRBJ2-5): EAGVVQSPRYKIIEKKQPVAFWCNPISGHNTLYWYLQNLGQGPELLIRYENEEAVDDSQLPKDRFSAERLKGVDSTLKIQPAELGDSAVYLCASSVSSGGGGETQYFGPGTRLLVL.

This chain links TRBV7-2 with TRBJ1-1, with TRBD1 matching over 7 bases. Germline CDR1 SGHTA, CDR2 FQGNSA. V lost 3 bases, J lost 11 bases, and 9 bases stayed unmatched. The CDR3 is 13 amino acids. CDR3 coding DNA: TGTGCCAGCAGCTTGGGGGGAACAGGGGAGGCTTTCTTT. Translated, it gives CASSLGGTGEAFF.

In this sample, this clone turned up a few times. This CDR3 is CASSGTGTLNSPLHF. For the CDR3, the DNA is TGTGCCAGCAGTGGGACCGGGACACTCAATTCACCCCTCCACTTT. This rearrangement joins TRBV2 to TRBJ1-6; tentative D call: TRBD1 (6 bases). Trimming took off 4 bases at V and 7 bases at J, with 14 bases between the two ends. The CDR3 has 15 residues. CDR1 and CDR2 (germline): SNHLY, FYNNEI.

The chain has TRBV9 and TRBJ1-2; TRBD1 matches 8 bases. The V and J ends lost 0 bases and 5 bases, in that order; junction bases with no gene match: 9. This CDR3 spans 16 amino acids. Germline CDR1 SGDLS, CDR2 YYNGEE. The CDR3 sequence is CASSVEQGGSRYGYTF. Here the CDR3 DNA reads TGTGCCAGCAGCGTAGAACAGGGGGGATCTCGGTATGGCTACACCTTC. The whole variable domain, remainder taken from reference TRBV9 and TRBJ1-2, is DSGVTQTPKHLITATGQRVTLRCSPRSGDLSVYWYQQSLDQGLQFLIQYYNGEERAKGNILERFSAQQFPDLHSELNLSSLELGDSALYFCASSVEQGGSRYGYTFGSGTRLTVV.

The V gene is TRBV2, the J gene TRBJ1-2, with TRBD1 matching 9 bases. With V trimmed by 6 bases and J by 6 bases, 5 bases remained unmatched. The CDR3 has 13 amino acids. Germline V lookup: CDR1 SNHLY, CDR2 FYNNEI. The CDR3 reads CASREQGAHGYTF. DNA of the CDR3: TGTGCCAGCAGAGAACAGGGGGCGCATGGCTACACCTTC.

This chain connects TRBV4-3 to TRBJ2-6, with 11 bases lining up with TRBD1. CDR1 LGHNA and CDR2 YSLEER come from the germline V gene. The J segment lost 2 bases and the V segment lost 2 bases, leaving 2 bases of the junction unmatched. This CDR3 region has 17 residues. The CDR3 coding sequence is TGCGCCAGCAGCCAAAGGACAGGGGGCACTGGGGCCAACGTCCTGACTTTC. Its protein product is CASSQRTGGTGANVLTF.

The V gene is TRBV15, the J gene TRBJ1-1, with D unclear. The V end lost 1 base, the J end lost 11 bases, and 14 bases lay between the germline ends. The CDR3 runs 13 residues. The V gene's germline CDR1 is LNHNV and CDR2 YYDKDF (reference sequence). The CDR3 coding sequence is TGTGCCACCAGCAGAGTTACTATTCCTGGGGCTTTCTTT. The encoded protein is CATSRVTIPGAFF.

This chain uses TRBV5-6 with TRBJ2-7, with D possibly being TRBD1 (6 bases). This CDR3 contains 15 residues. Per the germline V gene, CDR1 is SGHDT and CDR2 is YYEEEE. V lost 1 base and J lost 9, with 20 bases in between. CDR3 DNA sequence: TGTGCCAGCAGCTTGTCTCAGGGGATAACCCCTCGGCAGTACTTC. It codes for CASSLSQGITPRQYF.

The chain joins TRBV7-8 to TRBJ1-1; D might be TRBD1 (6 bases). The CDR3 contains 13 residues. The germline V gene encodes CDR1 SGHVS and CDR2 FQNEAQ. V was shortened by 5 bases and J by 7 bases, with 14 bases between the two germline ends. Here the CDR3 reads CASSKETGLEAFF. CDR3 nucleotides: TGTGCCAGCAGCAAAGAAACAGGGCTTGAAGCTTTCTTT. Full variable domain (missing parts from reference TRBV7-8 and TRBJ1-1): GAGVSQSPRYKVAKRGQDVALRCDPISGHVSLFWYQQALGQGPEFLTYFQNEAQLDKSGLPSDRFFAERPEGSVSTLKIQRTQQEDSAVYLCASSKETGLEAFFGQGTRLTVV.

The genes are TRBV5-8 and TRBJ2-4; D perhaps matches TRBD1 (6 bases). Germline CDR1 and CDR2: SGHTS and YDEGEE. The CDR3 runs to 17 residues. V lost 3 bases and J lost 0, with 16 bases in between. The DNA for the CDR3 is TGTGCCAGCAGCTCCTTCCGGGACAAATTAGCCAAAAACATTCAGTACTTC. Its translation is CASSSFRDKLAKNIQYF.

In this sample, this clone turned up a few times. The rearrangement joins TRBV9 to TRBJ2-2; D possibly corresponds to TRBD1 (6 bases). CDR1 is SGDLS and CDR2 is YYNGEE in the germline V gene. Between the trimmed V and J ends, which lost 0 bases and 0 bases, there was a span of 9 bases. CDR3 size: 16 residues. CDR3 amino acids: CASSVGEGANTGELFF. CDR3 in DNA: TGTGCCAGCAGCGTAGGAGAGGGGGCGAACACCGGGGAGCTGTTTTTT.

V is TRBV25-1 and J is TRBJ2-7; D is unresolved. The germline V and J ends were trimmed by 3 bases and 2 bases, with 8 bases remaining between them. Germline V gene data show CDR1 as MGHDK and CDR2 as SYGVNS. The CDR3 has 13 amino acids. The CDR3 nucleotides are TGTGCCAGCAGTGACAGGTACGCCTACGAGCAGTACTTC. It yields the protein CASSDRYAYEQYF.

The chain links TRBV7-2 to TRBJ1-2, with TRBD1 as a possible D gene (6 bases). With 6 bases removed from V and 0 bases from J, the gap between germline ends came to 14 bases. The germline gives CDR1 SGHTA, CDR2 FQGNSA. This CDR3 region has 15 residues. CDR3 nucleotide sequence: TGTGCCAGCAGGAAAACAGGGTTAGCTAACTATGGCTACACCTTC. This sequence encodes CASRKTGLANYGYTF.

Only a few counts were recorded for this clone. The genes are TRBV7-8 and TRBJ1-1; 11 nucleotides match TRBD1. Germline loops: CDR1 SGHVS, CDR2 FQNEAQ. J gave up 4 bases and V 4 bases, and 5 bases lay outside the gene matches. The CDR3 has 15 amino acids. The CDR3 is CASSSRTGGFTEAFF. In DNA, the CDR3 is TGTGCCAGCAGCTCCCGGACAGGGGGCTTCACTGAAGCTTTCTTT.

The chain links TRBV5-1 to TRBJ1-2; weak D call: TRBD1 (6 bases). V lost 1 base and J lost 3, with 7 bases in between. CDR3 length: 13 residues. The germline V gene has CDR1 SGHRS and CDR2 YFSETQ. CDR3 coding DNA: TGCGCCAGCAGCTTGCCAGGGGACTATGGCTACACCTTC. Encoded protein: CASSLPGDYGYTF.